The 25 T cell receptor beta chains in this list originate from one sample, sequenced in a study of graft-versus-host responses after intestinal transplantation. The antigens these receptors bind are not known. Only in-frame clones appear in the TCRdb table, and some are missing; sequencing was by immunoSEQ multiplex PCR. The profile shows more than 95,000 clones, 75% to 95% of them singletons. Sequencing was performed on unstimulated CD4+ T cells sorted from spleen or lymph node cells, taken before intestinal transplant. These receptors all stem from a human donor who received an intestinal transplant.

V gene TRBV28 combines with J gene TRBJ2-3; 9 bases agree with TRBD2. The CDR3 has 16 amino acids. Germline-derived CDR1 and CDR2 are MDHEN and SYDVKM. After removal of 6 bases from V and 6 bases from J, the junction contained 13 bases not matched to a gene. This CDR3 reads CASSPSVAGASDTQYF. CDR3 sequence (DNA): TGTGCCAGCAGCCCTTCTGTAGCGGGAGCGTCGGATACGCAGTATTTT.

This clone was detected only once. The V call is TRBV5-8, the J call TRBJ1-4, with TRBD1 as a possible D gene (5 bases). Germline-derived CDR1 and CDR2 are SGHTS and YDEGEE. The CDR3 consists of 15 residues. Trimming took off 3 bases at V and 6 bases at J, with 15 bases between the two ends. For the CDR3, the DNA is TGTGCCAGCAGCTCCCGGGGCCGGGAGGATGAAAAACTGTTTTTT. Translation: CASSSRGREDEKLFF.

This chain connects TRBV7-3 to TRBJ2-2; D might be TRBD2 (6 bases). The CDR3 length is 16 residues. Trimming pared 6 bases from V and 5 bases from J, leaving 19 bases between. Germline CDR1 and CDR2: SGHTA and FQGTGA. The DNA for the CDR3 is TGTGCCAGCAGTCAATGGGGGGTCTCGGGGACCGGGGAGCTGTTTTTT. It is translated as CASSQWGVSGTGELFF. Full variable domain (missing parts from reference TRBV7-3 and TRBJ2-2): GAGVSQTPSNKVTEKGKYVELRCDPISGHTALYWYRQSLGQGPEFLIYFQGTGAADDSGLPNDRFFAVRPEGSVSTLKIQRTERGDSAVYLCASSQWGVSGTGELFFGEGSRLTVL.

For the CDR3, the DNA is TGTGCCACCAGCAGAGATCGTGGGCCCAATACGCAGTATTTT. Its translation: CATSRDRGPNTQYF. This chain links TRBV15 with TRBJ2-3; D is unresolved. Germline loops: CDR1 LNHNV, CDR2 YYDKDF (reference sequence). The V end was cut by 0 bases, the J end by 7 bases, with 11 bases between. The CDR3 has 14 residues.

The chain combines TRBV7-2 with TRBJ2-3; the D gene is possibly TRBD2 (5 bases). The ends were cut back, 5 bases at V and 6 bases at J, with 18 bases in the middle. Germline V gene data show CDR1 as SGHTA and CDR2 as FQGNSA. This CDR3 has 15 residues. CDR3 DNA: TGTGCCAGCAGCCCCAAGCGGTCCCCGCGGGATACGCAGTATTTT. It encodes CASSPKRSPRDTQYF.

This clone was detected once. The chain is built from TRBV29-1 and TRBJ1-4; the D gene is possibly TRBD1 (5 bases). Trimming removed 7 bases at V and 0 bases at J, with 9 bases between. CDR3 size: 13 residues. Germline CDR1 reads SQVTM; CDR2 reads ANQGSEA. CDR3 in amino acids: CSGTYSTNEKLFF. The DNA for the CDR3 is TGCAGCGGGACATATTCAACTAATGAAAAACTGTTTTTT.

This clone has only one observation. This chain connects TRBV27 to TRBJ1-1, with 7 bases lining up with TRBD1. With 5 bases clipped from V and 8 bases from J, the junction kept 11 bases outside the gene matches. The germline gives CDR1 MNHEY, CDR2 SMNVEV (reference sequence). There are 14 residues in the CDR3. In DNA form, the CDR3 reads TGTGCCAGCAGTCCGCGGGGGGGACAGCCAGAAGCTTTCTTT. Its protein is CASSPRGGQPEAFF.

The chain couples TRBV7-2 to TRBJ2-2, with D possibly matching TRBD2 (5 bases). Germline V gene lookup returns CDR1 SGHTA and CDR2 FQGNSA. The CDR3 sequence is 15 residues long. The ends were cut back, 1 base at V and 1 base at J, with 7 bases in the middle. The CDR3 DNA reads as TGTGCCAGCAGCTTAGGCGGAGGGAACACCGGGGAGCTGTTTTTT. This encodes CASSLGGGNTGELFF.

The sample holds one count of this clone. CDR3 in DNA: TGTGCCAGCAGCACTAGCGGGGGGGCCTACGAGCAGTACTTC. It codes for CASSTSGGAYEQYF. The rearrangement joins TRBV7-2 to TRBJ2-7; 13 bases agree with TRBD2. The CDR3 loop spans 14 amino acids. With 5 bases clipped from V and 2 bases from J, the junction kept 0 bases outside the gene matches. Germline V CDR1 and CDR2: SGHTA, FQGNSA.

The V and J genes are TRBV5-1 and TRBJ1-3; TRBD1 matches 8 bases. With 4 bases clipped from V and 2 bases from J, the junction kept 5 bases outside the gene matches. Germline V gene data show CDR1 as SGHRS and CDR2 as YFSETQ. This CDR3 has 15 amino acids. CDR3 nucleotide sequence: TGCGCCAGCAGCCTGGACAGGGTGACTGGAAACACCATATATTTT. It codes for CASSLDRVTGNTIYF.

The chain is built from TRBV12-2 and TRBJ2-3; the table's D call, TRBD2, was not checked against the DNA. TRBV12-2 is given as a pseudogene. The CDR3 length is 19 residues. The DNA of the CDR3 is TGTGCAAGTCGCTGGGGACTAGCGGCAATAGGGGATGGCACAGATACGCAGTATTTT. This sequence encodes CASRWGLAAIGDGTDTQYF.

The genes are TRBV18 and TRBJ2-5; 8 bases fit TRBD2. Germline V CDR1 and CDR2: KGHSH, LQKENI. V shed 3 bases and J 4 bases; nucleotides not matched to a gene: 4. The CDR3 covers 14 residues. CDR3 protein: CASSPVAGSETQYF. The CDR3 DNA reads TGTGCCAGCTCACCCGTAGCGGGGTCAGAGACCCAGTACTTC.

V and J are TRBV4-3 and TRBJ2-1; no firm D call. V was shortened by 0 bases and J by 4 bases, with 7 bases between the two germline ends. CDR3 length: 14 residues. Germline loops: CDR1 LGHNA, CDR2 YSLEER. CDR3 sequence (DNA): TGCGCCAGCAGCCAAGACCGGGTGTACAATGAGCAGTTCTTC. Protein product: CASSQDRVYNEQFF.

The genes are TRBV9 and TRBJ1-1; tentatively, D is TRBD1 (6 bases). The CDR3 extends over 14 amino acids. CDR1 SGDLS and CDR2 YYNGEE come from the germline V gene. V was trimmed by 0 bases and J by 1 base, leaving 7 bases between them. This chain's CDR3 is CASSVVGGNTEAFF. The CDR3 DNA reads TGTGCCAGCAGCGTAGTAGGGGGGAACACTGAAGCTTTCTTT.

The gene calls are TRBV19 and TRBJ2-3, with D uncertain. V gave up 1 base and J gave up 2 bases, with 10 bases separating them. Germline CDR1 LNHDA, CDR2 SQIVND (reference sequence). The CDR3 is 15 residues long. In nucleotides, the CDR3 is TGTGCCAGTAGTATAGGTTGGCAGTTCACAGATACGCAGTATTTT. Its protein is CASSIGWQFTDTQYF.

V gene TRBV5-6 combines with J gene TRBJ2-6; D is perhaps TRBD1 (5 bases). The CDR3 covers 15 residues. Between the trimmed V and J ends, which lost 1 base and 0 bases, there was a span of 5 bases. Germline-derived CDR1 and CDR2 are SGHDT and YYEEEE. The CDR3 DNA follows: TGTGCCAGCAGCTTGAGGGGCTCTGGGGCCAACGTCCTGACTTTC. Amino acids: CASSLRGSGANVLTF.

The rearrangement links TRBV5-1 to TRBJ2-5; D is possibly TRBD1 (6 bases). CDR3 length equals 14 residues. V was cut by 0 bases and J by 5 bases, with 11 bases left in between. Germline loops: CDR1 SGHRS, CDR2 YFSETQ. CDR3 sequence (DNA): TGCGCCAGCAGCTTGGGGTACAGGGCCGAGACCCAGTACTTC. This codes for CASSLGYRAETQYF.

CDR3 sequence: CASSFGQSYEQYF. The DNA of the CDR3 is TGTGCCAGCAGCTTCGGACAGTCCTACGAGCAGTACTTC. The rearrangement joins TRBV7-3 to TRBJ2-7, with D tentatively TRBD1 (6 bases). The CDR3 totals 13 residues. Trimming stripped 3 bases from V and 1 base from J, with 7 bases between. Germline V CDR1 and CDR2: SGHTA, FQGTGA. Full variable domain (outside the CDR3, taken from reference TRBV7-3 and TRBJ2-7): GAGVSQTPSNKVTEKGKYVELRCDPISGHTALYWYRQSLGQGPEFLIYFQGTGAADDSGLPNDRFFAVRPEGSVSTLKIQRTERGDSAVYLCASSFGQSYEQYFGPGTRLTVT.

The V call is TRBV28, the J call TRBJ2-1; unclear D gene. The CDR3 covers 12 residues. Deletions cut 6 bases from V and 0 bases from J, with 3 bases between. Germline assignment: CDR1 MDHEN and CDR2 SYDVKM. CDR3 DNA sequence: TGTGCCAGCAGCCGCTCCTACAATGAGCAGTTCTTC. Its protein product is CASSRSYNEQFF. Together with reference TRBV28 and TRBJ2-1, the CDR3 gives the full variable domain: DVKVTQSSRYLVKRTGEKVFLECVQDMDHENMFWYRQDPGLGLRLIYFSYDVKMKEKGDIPEGYSVSREKKERFSLILESASTNQTSMYLCASSRSYNEQFFGPGTRLTVL.

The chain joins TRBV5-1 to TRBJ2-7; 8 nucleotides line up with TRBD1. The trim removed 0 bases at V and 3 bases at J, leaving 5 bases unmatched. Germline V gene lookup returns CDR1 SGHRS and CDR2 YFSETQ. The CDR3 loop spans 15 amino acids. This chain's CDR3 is CASSLESGGGYEQYF. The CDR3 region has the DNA TGCGCCAGCAGCTTGGAGTCAGGGGGCGGCTACGAGCAGTACTTC.

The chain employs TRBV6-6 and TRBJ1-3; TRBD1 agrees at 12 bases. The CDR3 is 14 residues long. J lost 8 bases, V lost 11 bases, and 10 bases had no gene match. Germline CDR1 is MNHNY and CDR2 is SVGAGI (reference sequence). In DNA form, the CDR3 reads TGTGCCGGAGCCAGGGGACAGGGGGCCGACACCATATATTTT. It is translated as CAGARGQGADTIYF.

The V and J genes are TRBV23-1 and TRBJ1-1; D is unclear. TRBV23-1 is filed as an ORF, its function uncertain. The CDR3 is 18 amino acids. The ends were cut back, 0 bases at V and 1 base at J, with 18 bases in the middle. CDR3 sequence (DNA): TGCGCCAGCAGTCAATCGAGGGATTATCGGACGGGGAACACTGAAGCTTTCTTT. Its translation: CASSQSRDYRTGNTEAFF.

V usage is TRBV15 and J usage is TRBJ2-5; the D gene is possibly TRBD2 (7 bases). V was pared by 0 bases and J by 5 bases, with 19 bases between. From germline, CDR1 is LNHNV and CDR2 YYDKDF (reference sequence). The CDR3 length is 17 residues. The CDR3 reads CATSRDRGRPGGETQYF. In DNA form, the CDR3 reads TGTGCCACCAGCAGAGACCGGGGGCGCCCCGGGGGGGAGACCCAGTACTTC.

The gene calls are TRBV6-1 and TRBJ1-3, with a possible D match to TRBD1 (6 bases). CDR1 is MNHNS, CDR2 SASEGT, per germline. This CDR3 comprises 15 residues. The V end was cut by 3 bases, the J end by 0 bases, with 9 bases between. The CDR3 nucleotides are TGTGCCAGCAGTGATGACAGGTACTCTGGAAACACCATATATTTT. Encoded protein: CASSDDRYSGNTIYF.

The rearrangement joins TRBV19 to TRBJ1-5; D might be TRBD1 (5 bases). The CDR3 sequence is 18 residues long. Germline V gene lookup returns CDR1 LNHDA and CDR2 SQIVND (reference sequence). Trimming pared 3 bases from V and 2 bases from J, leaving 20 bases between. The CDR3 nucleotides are TGTGCCAGTAGTATGAGGAGGGCGGGGGGTGCGGGCAATCAGCCCCAGCATTTT. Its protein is CASSMRRAGGAGNQPQHF.